This TCR beta chain was sequenced in a study of blood T cell repertoires in COVID-19. Study context: Sites in the United States, Italy and Spain provided acute and convalescent COVID-19 samples. PBMCs, B-cell-depleted T cells, or T cells provided the cDNA or gDNA that made up the material.

Germline CDR1 SNHLY, CDR2 FYNNEI. This CDR3 contains 14 residues. The V and J ends lost 4 bases and 5 bases respectively, with 14 bases between them. Methods used by the authors: For nucleated cells, counts were estimated from reference gene primer amplification. Data came from immunoSEQ multiplex PCR; TCRdb stores just in-frame clones and leaves some out. For V, J and clone size, that table is used; D and trimming come from the DNA. The table lists about 94,000 clones, around 87% of them singletons. The TCR originated in a human donor with acute or convalescent COVID-19. The donor label of this sample is uncertain. This chain connects TRBV2 to TRBJ1-2; maybe TRBD1 (6 bases). Specimen: peripheral blood. CDR3 in DNA: TGTGCCAGCAGTGCACGGACAGAAATTTATGGCTACACCTTC. Protein sequence: CASSARTEIYGYTF.